This passage covers 6 T cell receptor beta chains from one sample sequenced in a study of brain T cells in children with intractable seizures. The time point was: blood from clinic visit 5 months post-surgery; TSC patient then seizure free. Some clones are missing from TCRdb's copy, which holds only in-frame ones; the method was immunoSEQ multiplex PCR. The table has about 340,000 clones, over 90% seen once; the top ten hold under 7%. This specimen was peripheral blood, taken roughly 5 months after surgery. Source of these receptors: a boy under two years old with tuberous sclerosis and intractable seizures.

The chain is built from TRBV6-1 and TRBJ1-4; no reliable D call. Trimming removed 2 bases from V and 5 bases from J, with 3 bases in between. The CDR3 sequence is 12 residues long. Germline CDR1 reads MNHNS; CDR2 reads SASEGT. The DNA of the CDR3 is TGTGCCAGCAGTGAATTAAATGAAAAACTGTTTTTT. Amino acid sequence: CASSELNEKLFF.

The V gene is TRBV5-3, the J gene TRBJ2-3; no reliable D call. TRBV5-3 is treated as an ORF (open reading frame) with a function not yet certain. This CDR3 comprises 10 residues. Trimming cost V 9 bases and J 2 bases, with 4 bases left between them. CDR3 coding DNA: TGTGCCATATTCACAGATACGCAGTATTTT. Translating it yields CAIFTDTQYF.

This chain connects TRBV5-1 to TRBJ1-2; possibly TRBD1 for D (5 bases). Germline lookup yields CDR1 SGHRS and CDR2 YFSETQ. Trimming shortened V by 0 bases and J by 8 bases, and 17 bases separated the two germline ends. The CDR3 runs 15 residues. CDR3 sequence reads: CASSLDFGQGHGYTF. In nucleotides, the CDR3 is TGCGCCAGCAGCTTGGATTTTGGGCAGGGCCACGGCTACACCTTC. The whole variable domain, remainder taken from reference TRBV5-1 and TRBJ1-2, is KAGVTQTPRYLIKTRGQQVTLSCSPISGHRSVSWYQQTPGQGLQFLFEYFSETQRNKGNFPGRFSGRQFSNSRSEMNVSTLELGDSALYLCASSLDFGQGHGYTFGSGTRLTVV.

The V gene is TRBV5-4, the J gene TRBJ1-2; no firm D call. CDR1 is SGHNT, CDR2 YYREEE, per germline (reference sequence). V was shortened by 3 bases and J by 2 bases, with 8 bases between the two germline ends. The CDR3 totals 13 residues. CDR3 DNA: TGTGCCAGCAGCTCCGACCAAAACTATGGCTACACCTTC. The encoded protein is CASSSDQNYGYTF.

This clone has just a few counts. The V and J genes are TRBV6-2 or TRBV6-3 and TRBJ1-2, with 8 bases lining up with TRBD1. The V gene's germline CDR1 is MNHEY and CDR2 SVGEGT. With V trimmed by 4 bases and J by 5 bases, 18 bases remained unmatched. The CDR3 runs 18 residues. DNA for the CDR3: TGTGCCAGCAGTTCCAGAGGGACAGGAATCCCCGGGATTTATGGCTACACCTTC. It codes for CASSSRGTGIPGIYGYTF.

V and J are TRBV10-3 and TRBJ2-6, with 8 bases identical to TRBD1. Germline V gives CDR1 ENHRY, CDR2 SYGVKD. Germline trimming cut 7 bases from V and 0 bases from J; bases unmatched to any gene: 8. The CDR3 extends over 17 amino acids. For the CDR3, the DNA is TGTGCCATCACAGCCCAGGGGGCTCACTCTGGGGCCAACGTCCTGACTTTC. It is translated as CAITAQGAHSGANVLTF.